This passage covers 32 T cell receptor beta chains from one sample sequenced in a study of blood T cell repertoires in COVID-19. Profiled with immunoSEQ multiplex PCR; TCRdb holds only in-frame clones, not every one. The sample lists 25,000 to 30,000 clones, around 85% occurring once. The sequenced sample consisted of peripheral blood. Receptors were obtained from a man aged 50-60 years with active or convalescent COVID-19.

This clone was seen a handful of times. This chain links TRBV9 with TRBJ1-1; a possible D gene is TRBD1 (6 bases). This CDR3 spans 15 amino acids. Looked up from germline, CDR1 is SGDLS and CDR2 is YYNGEE. V was trimmed by 0 bases and J by 1 base, leaving 10 bases between them. CDR3 bases: TGTGCCAGCAGCGTAGTAGAAGGGGGGAACACTGAAGCTTTCTTT. Its protein product is CASSVVEGGNTEAFF.

V is TRBV5-4 and J is TRBJ2-3; 11 bases are shared with TRBD2. The V segment lost 3 bases and the J segment 6 bases; nucleotides outside the gene matches: 6. Germline V gene data show CDR1 as SGHNT and CDR2 as YYREEE (reference sequence). This CDR3 is 15 amino acids long. CDR3 nucleotide sequence: TGTGCCAGCAGCTCTACATTAGCGGGAGGGGATACGCAGTATTTT. Encoded protein: CASSSTLAGGDTQYF.

CDR3 region: CASSDVVQGDQYF. The CDR3 nucleotides read TGTGCCAGCAGTGATGTTGTTCAGGGCGACCAGTACTTC. The chain has TRBV6-1 and TRBJ2-5; D may be TRBD1 (5 bases). Per the germline V gene, CDR1 is MNHNS and CDR2 is SASEGT. The germline V and J ends were trimmed by 3 bases and 10 bases, with 15 bases remaining between them. The CDR3 has 13 amino acids.

This clone has just a few counts. The chain joins TRBV6-5 to TRBJ2-7; 7 nucleotides line up with TRBD2. The CDR3 has 16 amino acids. From germline, CDR1 is MNHEY and CDR2 SVGAGI. V lost 0 bases and J lost 5; bases outside the gene matches: 10. CDR3 protein: CASSYSVAGDGDEQYF. DNA for the CDR3: TGTGCCAGCAGTTACTCTGTGGCGGGAGATGGCGACGAGCAGTACTTC.

This CDR3 is CASSTGYTGELFF. In DNA form, the CDR3 reads TGTGCCAGCAGTACAGGTTACACCGGGGAGCTGTTTTTT. The J gene is TRBJ2-2, the V gene TRBV27, with D maybe TRBD1 (5 bases). The V end was cut by 5 bases, the J end by 3 bases, with 7 bases between. Germline V CDR1 and CDR2: MNHEY, SMNVEV (reference sequence). This CDR3 has 13 residues.

This clone was seen a handful of times. The gene calls are TRBV11-2 and TRBJ1-3; D gene ambiguous. Germline V gene data show CDR1 as SGHAT and CDR2 as FQNNGV. Trimming pared 1 base from V and 7 bases from J, leaving 11 bases between. CDR3 size: 14 residues. CDR3 protein: CASSLGRDRNTIYF. In DNA form, the CDR3 reads TGTGCCAGCAGCTTAGGGAGGGATCGGAACACCATATATTTT.

The CDR3 DNA reads as TGCGCCAGCAGCCAAGGGGTTAGCGGGGGGGCCGAAACGCAGTATTTT. This gives the protein CASSQGVSGGAETQYF. The chain has TRBV4-1 and TRBJ2-3; TRBD2 agrees at 11 bases. Germline-derived CDR1 and CDR2 are MGHRA and YSYEKL. Trimming removed 1 base from V and 9 bases from J; junction bases left unmatched: 9. This CDR3 is 16 amino acids long.

This clone appeared a few times. V usage is TRBV7-8 and J usage is TRBJ2-3; 7 bases fit TRBD2. The CDR3 spans 16 residues. The ends lost 1 base at V and 2 bases at J; junction bases unmatched: 6. CDR1 and CDR2 from the germline V gene are SGHVS and FQNEAQ. The CDR3 sequence is CASSLGAGRSTDTQYF. Written as DNA, the CDR3 is TGTGCCAGCAGCTTAGGAGCGGGGAGGTCCACAGATACGCAGTATTTT. The full variable domain, in which reference TRBV7-8 and TRBJ2-3 provide the parts outside the CDR3, is GAGVSQSPRYKVAKRGQDVALRCDPISGHVSLFWYQQALGQGPEFLTYFQNEAQLDKSGLPSDRFFAERPEGSVSTLKIQRTQQEDSAVYLCASSLGAGRSTDTQYFGPGTRLTVL.

The V gene is TRBV11-2, the J gene TRBJ1-2; no clear D gene. The germline CDR1 and CDR2 sequences are SGHAT and FQNNGV. V was cut by 1 base and J by 8 bases, with 11 bases left in between. The length of the CDR3 is 13 residues. The CDR3 region has the DNA TGTGCCAGCAGCTTAGTCAGGTCTGAAGGCTACACCTTC. The encoded protein is CASSLVRSEGYTF.

The rearrangement joins TRBV12-3 or TRBV12-4 to TRBJ1-2, with a weak D call TRBD1 (5 bases). This CDR3 spans 13 amino acids. Trimming shortened V by 1 base and J by 8 bases, and 11 bases separated the two germline ends. The chain's CDR3 is CASSLGQGWGYTF. CDR3 coding DNA: TGTGCCAGCAGTTTAGGTCAGGGATGGGGCTACACCTTC.

This rearrangement joins TRBV11-2 to TRBJ2-6; D is ambiguous. This CDR3 has 14 residues. CDR1 is SGHAT and CDR2 is FQNNGV in the germline V gene. V was cut by 7 bases and J by 1 base, with 8 bases left in between. The CDR3 protein is CASTSPSGANVLTF. The CDR3 DNA reads as TGTGCCAGCACCTCTCCGTCTGGGGCCAACGTCCTGACTTTC. Combining the CDR3 with reference TRBV11-2 and TRBJ2-6 gives the whole variable domain EAGVAQSPRYKIIEKRQSVAFWCNPISGHATLYWYQQILGQGPKLLIQFQNNGVVDDSQLPKDRFSAERLKGVDSTLKIQPAKLEDSAVYLCASTSPSGANVLTFGAGSRLTVL.

CDR3 sequence (DNA): TGTGCCAGCAGCCTTCAGACAGGGCTCTACTATGGCTACACCTTC. As protein: CASSLQTGLYYGYTF. The V and J genes are TRBV3-1 (or the pseudogene TRBV3-2) and TRBJ1-2; 7 nucleotides align to TRBD1. V shed 4 bases, J shed 3 bases, and the junction held 8 bases outside the gene matches. Germline V gives CDR1 LGHDT, CDR2 YNNKEL (reference sequence). The CDR3 loop spans 15 amino acids.

This clone was detected only once. J is TRBJ2-5 and V is TRBV10-3; no reliable D call. Trimming removed 0 bases from V and 1 base from J, with 6 bases in between. Germline loops: CDR1 ENHRY, CDR2 SYGVKD. This CDR3 has 14 residues. The chain's CDR3 is CAISESTSQETQYF. CDR3 DNA: TGTGCCATCAGTGAGTCGACATCCCAAGAGACCCAGTACTTC.

The chain recombines TRBV6-5 with TRBJ2-5; possible D gene TRBD2, 6 bases. The CDR3 spans 14 residues. Trimming left V 5 bases short and J 3 bases short, with 13 bases between. The V gene's germline CDR1 is MNHEY and CDR2 SVGAGI. The chain's CDR3 is CASSPILAKETQYF. The CDR3 bases are TGTGCCAGCAGTCCAATACTAGCTAAAGAGACCCAGTACTTC.

The V gene is TRBV11-2, the J gene TRBJ1-3; D not resolved. The V end was cut by 5 bases, the J end by 4 bases, with 6 bases between. Germline-derived CDR1 and CDR2 are SGHAT and FQNNGV. This CDR3 has 12 residues. The CDR3 loop is CASSPPGNTIYF. The CDR3, as DNA: TGTGCCAGCAGCCCCCCGGGAAACACCATATATTTT.

The chain carries TRBV3-1 (or the pseudogene TRBV3-2) and TRBJ2-1, with a possible D match to TRBD2 (7 bases). The germline V gene encodes CDR1 LGHDT and CDR2 YNNKEL (reference sequence). The CDR3 sequence is 16 residues long. V shed 0 bases and J shed 7 bases, with 16 bases lying between them. For the CDR3, the DNA is TGTGCCAGCAGCCAAGAGCGGTCGGGGGGCTCGAATGAGCAGTTCTTC. It encodes CASSQERSGGSNEQFF.

V usage is TRBV4-1 and J usage is TRBJ2-7; D is uncertain. Trimming stripped 1 base from V and 0 bases from J, with 10 bases between. The CDR3 runs to 15 residues. CDR1 and CDR2 (germline): MGHRA, YSYEKL. CDR3 in amino acids: CASSQVESASYEQYF. CDR3 in DNA: TGCGCCAGCAGCCAAGTAGAATCCGCCTCCTACGAGCAGTACTTC.

The chain is built from TRBV6-2 or TRBV6-3 and TRBJ1-6, with a possible D match to TRBD1 (5 bases). Between the trimmed V and J ends, which lost 2 bases and 6 bases, there was a span of 11 bases. CDR3 length: 15 residues. Germline V gene lookup returns CDR1 MNHEY and CDR2 SVGEGT. The CDR3 coding sequence is TGTGCCAGCAGTTACCCCGGACAACTTAATTCACCCCTCCACTTT. Its translation: CASSYPGQLNSPLHF.

This chain connects TRBV5-4 to TRBJ2-3; a possible D gene is TRBD1 (5 bases). Germline CDR1 reads SGHNT; CDR2 reads YYREEE (reference sequence). The CDR3 extends over 15 amino acids. The V gene lost 0 bases and the J gene lost 6 bases, with 14 bases spanning the gap. The CDR3 nucleotides read TGTGCCAGCAGCTTGGAGGGGCCTTTATCGGATACGCAGTATTTT. Its translation is CASSLEGPLSDTQYF.

The chain uses TRBV9 and TRBJ2-1; tentatively, D is TRBD2 (5 bases). The ends were cut back, 0 bases at V and 0 bases at J, with 10 bases in the middle. Germline CDR1 SGDLS, CDR2 YYNGEE. CDR3 size: 16 residues. The DNA for the CDR3 is TGTGCCAGCAGCGTAGACGGGGAAAGCTCCTACAATGAGCAGTTCTTC. Translated: CASSVDGESSYNEQFF.

The V and J genes are TRBV29-1 and TRBJ2-2; perhaps TRBD1 as D (5 bases). Looked up from germline, CDR1 is SQVTM and CDR2 is ANQGSEA. The CDR3 has 14 amino acids. With 1 base removed from V and 6 bases from J, the gap between germline ends came to 12 bases. Written as DNA, the CDR3 is TGCAGCGTTGAAGTCCAGGGTCAGGCCGGGGAGCTGTTTTTT. Amino acids: CSVEVQGQAGELFF.

This chain joins TRBV19 and TRBJ2-7; D call uncertain. Trimming stripped 5 bases from V and 0 bases from J, with 11 bases between. This CDR3 has 14 amino acids. The germline V gene has CDR1 LNHDA and CDR2 SQIVND (reference sequence). The CDR3 reads CASSLLSSSYEQYF. The CDR3 nucleotides are TGTGCCAGTAGTCTCCTTTCGTCCTCCTACGAGCAGTACTTC.

This chain joins TRBV3-1 (or the pseudogene TRBV3-2) and TRBJ2-3; 10 bases agree with TRBD2. Germline V gene data show CDR1 as LGHDT and CDR2 as YNNKEL (reference sequence). The junction had 9 bases not matched to a gene; V was cut back by 7 bases and J by 2 bases. The CDR3 runs to 16 residues. The CDR3 here is CASMEGTSVITDTQYF. The CDR3 bases are TGTGCCAGCATGGAAGGGACTAGCGTCATCACAGATACGCAGTATTTT.

CDR3: CASSYPGGLGPNTEAFF. CDR3 coding DNA: TGTGCCAGCAGCTACCCTGGAGGCCTAGGGCCGAACACTGAAGCTTTCTTT. The V gene is TRBV5-4, the J gene TRBJ1-1, with D uncertain. Trimming cost V 3 bases and J 1 base, with 19 bases left between them. The CDR3 is made up of 17 amino acids. Germline CDR1 reads SGHNT; CDR2 reads YYREEE (reference sequence). Looking up the rest from reference TRBV5-4 and TRBJ1-1 gives the full variable domain: ETGVTQSPTHLIKTRGQQVTLRCSSQSGHNTVSWYQQALGQGPQFIFQYYREEENGRGNFPPRFSGLQFPNYSSELNVNALELDDSALYLCASSYPGGLGPNTEAFFGQGTRLTVV.

The chain joins TRBV6-5 to TRBJ2-7, with D maybe TRBD1 (6 bases). Germline V gene sequence: CDR1 MNHEY, CDR2 SVGAGI. CDR3 length equals 13 residues. V lost 2 bases and J 4 bases, leaving 9 bases between the germline ends. CDR3 nucleotide sequence: TGTGCCAGCAGTTACAGGACAGAGTACGAGCAGTACTTC. This codes for CASSYRTEYEQYF.

The chain employs TRBV4-1 and TRBJ1-1, with D unresolved. Germline values: CDR1 MGHRA, CDR2 YSYEKL. The CDR3 consists of 15 residues. The V end lost 1 base, the J end lost 4 bases, and 13 bases lay between the germline ends. CDR3 region: CASSQVSGGGTEAFF. DNA of the CDR3: TGCGCCAGCAGCCAAGTGTCCGGCGGAGGCACTGAAGCTTTCTTT.

The sample holds one count of this clone. This chain uses TRBV15 with TRBJ1-2; no clear D. The CDR3 has 12 residues. From germline, CDR1 is LNHNV and CDR2 YYDKDF (reference sequence). V lost 0 bases and J lost 4, with 3 bases in between. CDR3 sequence: CATSRDLYGYTF. The DNA of the CDR3 is TGTGCCACCAGCAGAGATCTCTATGGCTACACCTTC.

In its sample, this clone was seen a few times. The rearrangement links TRBV28 to TRBJ1-6; 8 bases are shared with TRBD1. The J segment lost 10 bases and the V segment lost 5 bases, leaving 10 bases of the junction unmatched. CDR3 length: 15 residues. CDR1 MDHEN and CDR2 SYDVKM come from the germline V gene. CDR3 coding DNA: TGTGCCAGCAGTCAGACAGGGGCGTCAATCTCACCCCTCCACTTT. Amino acid sequence: CASSQTGASISPLHF.

This chain connects TRBV18 to TRBJ2-5, with D maybe TRBD1 (8 bases). The CDR3 spans 18 residues. Germline V lookup: CDR1 KGHSH, CDR2 LQKENI. Trimming removed 3 bases from V and 4 bases from J, with 24 bases in between. CDR3 in DNA: TGTGCCAGCTCACCGGAAGAACTCTCGGACAGGGAGGGAGAGACCCAGTACTTC. Translated, it gives CASSPEELSDREGETQYF.

This chain links TRBV2 with TRBJ1-1; no firm D call. CDR3 size: 11 residues. Germline V gene data show CDR1 as SNHLY and CDR2 as FYNNEI. Trimming left V 6 bases short and J 11 bases short, with 13 bases between. The CDR3 region is CASSEWVRAFF. Here the CDR3 DNA reads TGTGCCAGCAGCGAATGGGTGAGGGCTTTCTTT.

This sequence joins TRBV27 and TRBJ2-2; 9 bases map to TRBD1. The CDR3 covers 19 residues. The germline V gene encodes CDR1 MNHEY and CDR2 SMNVEV (reference sequence). The J segment lost 4 bases and the V segment lost 3 bases, leaving 15 bases of the junction unmatched. In DNA form, the CDR3 reads TGTGCCAGCAGTTTTCGGGGGCTTTTGGGACAGGGCGGCACCGGGGAGCTGTTTTTT. Protein product: CASSFRGLLGQGGTGELFF.

The chain recombines TRBV2 with TRBJ2-7; TRBD1 aligns across 7 bases. With 5 bases clipped from V and 1 base from J, the junction kept 8 bases outside the gene matches. This CDR3 is built from 15 residues. Germline V gene data show CDR1 as SNHLY and CDR2 as FYNNEI. CDR3 nucleotides: TGTGCCAGCAGTAGCAGGGGGAACAAGTCCTACGAGCAGTACTTC. Protein sequence: CASSSRGNKSYEQYF.